These 5 T cell receptor beta chains were all obtained from the same sample, sequenced in a study of metastatic and nonmetastatic thyroid tumors. TCRdb re-clonotyped the PCR reads via MiXCR. This sample yields 30,000 to 35,000 clones, of which roughly a fifth are seen a single time; around a fifth belongs to the top ten. The entire patient cohort was treatment-naive prior to thyroid surgery. The sequenced sample was blood. The source of these receptors is a female donor with papillary thyroid cancer or a benign thyroid nodule (not recorded which). Some clones in this sample may be carry-over from other donors' samples.

Only a few counts were recorded for this clone. The V gene is TRBV10-1, the J gene TRBJ2-2; 9 positions agree with TRBD1. Germline trimming cut 6 bases from V and 3 bases from J; bases unmatched to any gene: 5. Germline V lookup: CDR1 WNHNN, CDR2 SYGVQD (reference sequence). The CDR3 is 15 residues long. The CDR3 nucleotides are TGCGCCAGCAGCCAACAGGGGGCTGACACCGGGGAGCTGTTTTTT. It is translated as CASSQQGADTGELFF.

This clone has just a few counts. The genes are TRBV28 and TRBJ1-6; the D is unclear. The CDR3 runs to 15 residues. The V end lost 3 bases, the J end lost 0 bases, and 6 bases lay between the germline ends. Germline V gene lookup returns CDR1 MDHEN and CDR2 SYDVKM. CDR3 protein: CASSLYLSYNSPLHF. The CDR3 nucleotides are TGTGCCAGCAGTTTGTATCTCTCCTATAATTCACCCCTCCACTTT.

This rearrangement joins TRBV6-5 to TRBJ2-7; no firm D call. V was pared by 0 bases and J by 4 bases, with 7 bases between. The CDR3 consists of 13 residues. Germline-derived CDR1 and CDR2 are MNHEY and SVGAGI. CDR3 DNA sequence: TGTGCCAGCAGTTACTCGACCGTATACGAGCAGTACTTC. Residues: CASSYSTVYEQYF.

Many counts were recorded for this clone. The V and J genes are TRBV20-1 and TRBJ2-3, with 7 positions matching TRBD2. The V gene's germline CDR1 is DFQATT and CDR2 SNEGSKA (reference sequence). This CDR3 has 16 residues. J was trimmed by 1 base and V by 2 bases; bases with no gene match: 9. CDR3 protein: CSARIRPGGGTDTQYF. Here the CDR3 DNA reads TGCAGTGCTAGAATCAGACCGGGAGGCGGCACAGATACGCAGTATTTT.

This clone was counted at least ten times. The V call is TRBV5-1, the J call TRBJ2-3; D gene ambiguous. The CDR3 covers 11 residues. The V end lost 5 bases, the J end lost 3 bases, and 4 bases lay between the germline ends. Per germline, CDR1 SGHRS and CDR2 YFSETQ. The CDR3 spells CASRSTDTQYF. CDR3 in DNA: TGCGCCAGCAGGTCGACAGATACGCAGTATTTT. The complete variable domain, with remaining parts taken from reference TRBV5-1 and TRBJ2-3, reads KAGVTQTPRYLIKTRGQQVTLSCSPISGHRSVSWYQQTPGQGLQFLFEYFSETQRNKGNFPGRFSGRQFSNSRSEMNVSTLELGDSALYLCASRSTDTQYFGPGTRLTVL.